This T cell receptor beta chain was sequenced during a study of T cell responses to AZD1222 COVID-19 vaccine. TCRdb's copy holds only in-frame clones and misses some; the assay was immunoSEQ multiplex PCR. Among over 30,000 clones listed, 88% were seen once. CDR3 size: 15 residues. V dropped 4 bases and J dropped 3 bases, with 15 bases sitting between them. Germline CDR1 is MNHEY and CDR2 is SMNVEV (reference sequence). This clone was recorded once. This clonotype was obtained from an adult who received the MenACWY meningococcal vaccine as a control. Sequenced here: peripheral blood, sampled 28 days after the second dose of the MenACWY control vaccine. The rearrangement uses TRBV27 and TRBJ1-1; TRBD1 might be the D (6 bases). CDR3 sequence (DNA): TGTGCCAGCAGTTCAGGGAGGGGGGTGGACACTGAAGCTTTCTTT. Translated, it gives CASSSGRGVDTEAFF.